These 3 T cell receptor beta chains were all obtained from the same sample, sequenced in a study of blood T cell repertoires in COVID-19. Sequencing used immunoSEQ multiplex PCR; TCRdb keeps in-frame clones, though not all of them. The table includes approximately 120,000 clones, around 85% detected once. The sequenced sample was peripheral blood. These TCRs come from a man aged 25-45 years with COVID-19, enrolled during active disease.

This chain joins TRBV28 and TRBJ2-3; TRBD1 matches at 9 bases. CDR1 MDHEN and CDR2 SYDVKM come from the germline V gene. V lost 5 bases to trimming and J lost 4 bases; unmatched junction nucleotides: 4. CDR3 size: 14 residues. The CDR3 spells CASSTGGFSDTQYF. DNA of the CDR3: TGTGCCAGCAGTACAGGGGGCTTTTCAGATACGCAGTATTTT.

Concerning this clone: The same CDR3 can be traced to other DNA sequences in this sample. The J gene is TRBJ2-7, the V gene TRBV15; 11 bases align to TRBD1. Germline-derived CDR1 and CDR2 are LNHNV and YYDKDF (reference sequence). This CDR3 region has 16 residues. The trim removed 0 bases at V and 6 bases at J, leaving 7 bases unmatched. CDR3 coding DNA: TGTGCCACCAGCAGAGAAGGTGGGACAGGGGGTGGCGAGCAGTACTTC. It codes for CATSREGGTGGGEQYF.

This chain joins TRBV6-1 and TRBJ1-5, with D perhaps matching TRBD1 (6 bases). V lost 3 bases, J lost 4 bases, and 16 bases lay in between. The CDR3 consists of 16 residues. Germline values: CDR1 MNHNS, CDR2 SASEGT. CDR3 in amino acids: CASSDSGRGGNQPQHF. The CDR3 nucleotides are TGTGCCAGCAGTGATTCCGGCAGGGGTGGGAATCAGCCCCAGCATTTT.